This T cell receptor (beta chain) was retrieved from a study of beta chain features in type 1 diabetes. Stem cell-like memory, regulatory, central memory and naive CD4+ cells were sorted via CD45RO/CCR7/CD25/CD127/CD95/CD27. V lost 11 bases to trimming and J lost 3 bases, with 17 bases between them. Germline CDR1 is MNHEY and CDR2 is SVGAGI. The CDR3 consists of 13 residues. Of the isolated RNA, all was reverse transcribed, and so the sequenced material was expressed TCRB transcripts. Sequencing used immunoSEQ multiplex PCR; TCRdb keeps in-frame clones, though not all of them. The sample shows about 650,000 clones, 12% of them seen only once. Concerning this clone itself: Its cognate antigen is unknown.

Study results and limitations: The study found moderately but significantly shorter TCRB CDR3s in all four CD4+ subsets of Type 1 diabetes patients. Amplification by PCR could prefer shorter templates, with the same effect in patients and controls.

This TCR was sampled from a man under 40 with type 1 diabetes. This sequence joins TRBV6-5 and TRBJ2-7, with D possibly TRBD2 on 5 matching bases. Source material: naive CD4+ T cells from blood. The CDR3 DNA is TGTGCCCCGAACCTCGGACTGGTCTACGAGCAGTACTTC. This gives the protein CAPNLGLVYEQYF.